This passage covers 23 T cell receptor beta chains from one sample sequenced in a study of PD-1 blockade in classical Hodgkin lymphoma. Generated by immunoSEQ multiplex PCR, the TCRdb table keeps only in-frame clones and is missing some. This table holds about 950 clones, approximately 80% found once. Every patient had relapsed following autologous stem cell transplantation, and cohorts differed in brentuximab vedotin exposure. CD8+ T cell isolation from thawed PBMCs was performed by magnetic negative selection. Sample: CD8+ T cells from blood, taken at baseline. The receptors were gathered from a human donor with classical Hodgkin lymphoma.

This sequence joins TRBV9 and TRBJ1-4, with 10 bases lining up with TRBD1. Germline V gene sequence: CDR1 SGDLS, CDR2 YYNGEE. This CDR3 is built from 15 residues. The V segment lost 3 bases and the J segment 7 bases; nucleotides outside the gene matches: 6. CDR3 bases: TGTGCCAGCAGCGGGGACAGGGGACCTTTTGAAAAACTGTTTTTT. Its translation is CASSGDRGPFEKLFF. Complete variable domain (other parts from reference TRBV9 and TRBJ1-4): DSGVTQTPKHLITATGQRVTLRCSPRSGDLSVYWYQQSLDQGLQFLIQYYNGEERAKGNILERFSAQQFPDLHSELNLSSLELGDSALYFCASSGDRGPFEKLFFGSGTQLSVL.

This clone has a single count. V and J are TRBV5-1 and TRBJ2-7; D may be TRBD2 (6 bases). The CDR3 is 12 amino acids. Per germline, CDR1 SGHRS and CDR2 YFSETQ. The germline V and J ends were trimmed by 7 bases and 2 bases, with 10 bases remaining between them. CDR3 in DNA: TGCGCCAGCCGCCGGGAGACCTACGAGCAGTACTTC. Its protein is CASRRETYEQYF. Based on the CDR3 plus reference TRBV5-1 and TRBJ2-7, the full variable domain is KAGVTQTPRYLIKTRGQQVTLSCSPISGHRSVSWYQQTPGQGLQFLFEYFSETQRNKGNFPGRFSGRQFSNSRSEMNVSTLELGDSALYLCASRRETYEQYFGPGTRLTVT.

V is TRBV2 and J is TRBJ2-1, with 9 bases lining up with TRBD2. CDR3 length: 15 residues. The V gene end was trimmed by 3 bases and the J gene end by 8 bases; junction bases not matched to a gene: 8. The V gene's germline CDR1 is SNHLY and CDR2 FYNNEI. CDR3 region: CASSEIGGGADEQFF. CDR3 in DNA: TGTGCCAGCAGTGAGATCGGCGGGGGGGCCGATGAGCAGTTCTTC.

DNA of the CDR3: TGTGCCAGCAGGCAAGCAGGCACCGGGGAGCTGTTTTTT. Translation gives CASRQAGTGELFF. This sequence joins TRBV2 and TRBJ2-2; D call uncertain. This CDR3 has 13 residues. Trimming took 6 bases from V and 4 from J, leaving 9 bases between them. CDR1 is SNHLY and CDR2 is FYNNEI in the germline V gene. Full variable domain (remainder filled in from reference TRBV2 and TRBJ2-2): EPEVTQTPSHQVTQMGQEVILRCVPISNHLYFYWYRQILGQKVEFLVSFYNNEISEKSEIFDDQFSVERPDGSNFTLKIRSTKLEDSAMYFCASRQAGTGELFFGEGSRLTVL.

V usage is TRBV7-8 and J usage is TRBJ2-7; 13 bases match TRBD2. Looked up from germline, CDR1 is SGHVS and CDR2 is FQNEAQ. The CDR3 length is 18 residues. With V trimmed by 4 bases and J by 5 bases, 14 bases remained unmatched. The CDR3 reads CASSYKSLRLAGGDEQYF. The DNA of the CDR3 is TGTGCCAGCAGCTATAAAAGCCTCCGACTAGCGGGAGGTGACGAGCAGTACTTC.

The chain links TRBV6-5 to TRBJ2-1, with 7 bases lining up with TRBD1. Germline V gene lookup returns CDR1 MNHEY and CDR2 SVGAGI. Unmatched junction bases numbered 9, after V lost 4 bases and J lost 3 bases. This CDR3 has 16 amino acids. The chain's CDR3 is CASSSDWDSRYNEQFF. DNA for the CDR3: TGTGCCAGCAGTTCCGACTGGGACAGTCGCTACAATGAGCAGTTCTTC.

CDR3 sequence reads: CASSPEGREWTYEQYF. The CDR3 DNA reads as TGTGCCAGTAGTCCCGAGGGGCGGGAGTGGACCTACGAGCAGTACTTC. V and J are TRBV19 and TRBJ2-7; TRBD2 aligns across 7 bases. Germline CDR1 LNHDA, CDR2 SQIVND (reference sequence). V trimming: 5 bases; J trimming: 2 bases; junction bases outside the gene matches: 12. This CDR3 is 16 amino acids long. The entire variable domain, with the rest obtained from reference TRBV19 and TRBJ2-7, is as follows: DGGITQSPKYLFRKEGQNVTLSCEQNLNHDAMYWYRQDPGQGLRLIYYSQIVNDFQKGDIAEGYSVSREKKESFPLTVTSAQKNPTAFYLCASSPEGREWTYEQYFGPGTRLTVT.

V is TRBV5-1 and J is TRBJ1-1, with unresolved D. Germline loops: CDR1 SGHRS, CDR2 YFSETQ. CDR3 length equals 15 residues. The germline V and J ends were trimmed by 2 bases and 0 bases, with 11 bases remaining between them. CDR3 residues: CASSFTVDLNTEAFF. The CDR3 DNA follows: TGCGCCAGCAGCTTTACTGTGGACCTGAACACTGAAGCTTTCTTT. The full variable domain, rest sourced from reference TRBV5-1 and TRBJ1-1, is KAGVTQTPRYLIKTRGQQVTLSCSPISGHRSVSWYQQTPGQGLQFLFEYFSETQRNKGNFPGRFSGRQFSNSRSEMNVSTLELGDSALYLCASSFTVDLNTEAFFGQGTRLTVV.

The chain employs TRBV27 and TRBJ2-3, with D perhaps matching TRBD1 or TRBD2 (5 bases each). CDR3 length: 15 amino acids. Germline-derived CDR1 and CDR2 are MNHEY and SMNVEV (reference sequence). The V end lost 1 base, the J end lost 0 bases, and 8 bases lay between the germline ends. Here the CDR3 DNA reads TGTGCCAGCAGTTTATTGAGGGGTAGCACAGATACGCAGTATTTT. It specifies CASSLLRGSTDTQYF.

The V call is TRBV6-5, the J call TRBJ1-1; TRBD1 might be the D (6 bases). Germline CDR1 is MNHEY and CDR2 is SVGAGI. This CDR3 has 15 residues. Trimming cost V 1 base and J 0 bases, with 9 bases left between them. CDR3 DNA: TGTGCCAGCAGTTACTTCGGGGGCATGAACACTGAAGCTTTCTTT. Protein: CASSYFGGMNTEAFF.

V is TRBV19 and J is TRBJ2-7, with D tentatively TRBD1 (5 bases). CDR1 is LNHDA, CDR2 SQIVND, per germline (reference sequence). This CDR3 contains 14 residues. Trimming stripped 5 bases from V and 0 bases from J, with 11 bases between. The CDR3 nucleotides read TGTGCCAGTAGTCCAAACAGGAGCTCCTACGAGCAGTACTTC. Encoded protein: CASSPNRSSYEQYF.

The rearrangement joins TRBV15 to TRBJ2-7; D not certain. CDR1 and CDR2 from the germline V gene are LNHNV and YYDKDF (reference sequence). The ends were cut back, 0 bases at V and 2 bases at J, with 14 bases in the middle. The CDR3 length is 16 residues. CDR3 sequence (DNA): TGTGCCACCAGCAGAGATCAGGAAGGTAACCCCTACGAGCAGTACTTC. It is translated as CATSRDQEGNPYEQYF.

The rearrangement uses TRBV30 and TRBJ2-1; the D gene could be TRBD1 or TRBD2 (8 bases each). This CDR3 contains 16 residues. The germline V and J ends were trimmed by 8 bases and 0 bases, with 20 bases remaining between them. CDR1 GTSNPN and CDR2 SVGIG come from the germline V gene (reference sequence). CDR3 in DNA: TGTGCCCAGGGGGCGGGAGGACGTCGCTCCTACAATGAGCAGTTCTTC. This codes for CAQGAGGRRSYNEQFF.

The genes are TRBV13 and TRBJ1-4; D call uncertain. This CDR3 comprises 13 residues. Germline lookup yields CDR1 PRHDT and CDR2 FYEKMQ (reference sequence). V was shortened by 2 bases and J by 3 bases, with 4 bases between the two germline ends. CDR3 bases: TGTGCCAGCAGCTTAAATCCTAATGAAAAACTGTTTTTT. Amino acid sequence: CASSLNPNEKLFF.

This chain uses TRBV10-3 with TRBJ1-3; tentatively, D is TRBD1 (6 bases). The CDR3 covers 17 residues. CDR1 is ENHRY, CDR2 SYGVKD, per germline. The V gene lost 0 bases and the J gene lost 0 bases, with 12 bases spanning the gap. In DNA, the CDR3 is TGTGCCATCAGTGAGTCGGTCAGGGGCCCCTCTGGAAACACCATATATTTT. Its translation is CAISESVRGPSGNTIYF.

This rearrangement joins TRBV2 to TRBJ2-2; D is possibly TRBD1 or TRBD2 (6 bases each). Germline CDR1 is SNHLY and CDR2 is FYNNEI. The V gene lost 8 bases and the J gene lost 3 bases, with 22 bases spanning the gap. The CDR3 runs 17 residues. The CDR3 spells CASGTDSKSGDTGELFF. The DNA for the CDR3 is TGTGCCAGCGGTACGGACAGTAAGTCGGGGGACACCGGGGAGCTGTTTTTT.

J is TRBJ2-1 and V is TRBV28; 7 nucleotides align to TRBD2. The V and J ends lost 5 bases and 4 bases, in that order; junction bases with no gene match: 11. CDR1 is MDHEN and CDR2 is SYDVKM in the germline V gene. The CDR3 spans 16 residues. The CDR3 bases are TGTGCCAGCAGTCGGAACATATTGGGAGGGTACAATGAGCAGTTCTTC. This sequence encodes CASSRNILGGYNEQFF. The full variable domain, in which reference TRBV28 and TRBJ2-1 provide the parts outside the CDR3, is DVKVTQSSRYLVKRTGEKVFLECVQDMDHENMFWYRQDPGLGLRLIYFSYDVKMKEKGDIPEGYSVSREKKERFSLILESASTNQTSMYLCASSRNILGGYNEQFFGPGTRLTVL.

This clone was counted a single time. CDR3 sequence reads: CASRQLPTQSRANVLTF. CDR3 bases: TGTGCAAGTCGCCAGTTACCCACACAAAGTCGGGCCAACGTCCTGACTTTC. J is TRBJ2-6 and V is TRBV12-2; TRBD1 is taken as the D call from the table, unchecked against the DNA. TRBV12-2 is termed a pseudogene. This CDR3 is built from 17 residues.

This chain uses TRBV27 with TRBJ2-1; 11 nucleotides line up with TRBD2. Germline loops: CDR1 MNHEY, CDR2 SMNVEV (reference sequence). V gave up 8 bases and J gave up 8 bases; unmatched junction bases: 11. This CDR3 has 15 amino acids. In DNA, the CDR3 is TGTGCCAGCGGACTTGGGCTAGCGGGGGGCGATGAGCAGTTCTTC. Translation: CASGLGLAGGDEQFF.

V and J are TRBV11-2 and TRBJ2-5, with D perhaps TRBD2 (5 bases). The end of the DNA fits TRBJ2-7 better, so the J call may be wrong. From germline, CDR1 is SGHAT and CDR2 FQNNGV. This CDR3 has 16 amino acids. The CDR3: CASSPLLRTGTYEQYF. The CDR3 DNA follows: TGTGCCAGCAGCCCCCTCTTAAGGACTGGCACCTACGAGCAGTACTTC.

This clone was seen a handful of times. The chain links TRBV4-1 to TRBJ1-1; D remains ambiguous. Germline lookup yields CDR1 MGHRA and CDR2 YSYEKL. The CDR3 extends over 12 amino acids. V was trimmed by 6 bases and J by 4 bases, leaving 9 bases between them. The CDR3 is CASRREGTEAFF. The CDR3 DNA reads TGCGCCAGCAGGAGGGAGGGCACTGAAGCTTTCTTT.

V gene TRBV11-1 combines with J gene TRBJ2-3; 10 nucleotides line up with TRBD2. Trimming cost V 2 bases and J 2 bases; bases outside gene matches: 1. Looked up from germline, CDR1 is SGHAT and CDR2 is FQDESV (reference sequence). The CDR3 loop spans 15 amino acids. This CDR3 is CASSLTSGVTDTQYF. Written as DNA, the CDR3 is TGTGCCAGCAGCTTAACTAGCGGGGTCACAGATACGCAGTATTTT.

This clone came up once. This chain joins TRBV14 and TRBJ2-1, with TRBD2 matching 7 bases. From germline, CDR1 is SGHDN and CDR2 FVKESK. V lost 4 bases to trimming and J lost 2 bases; unmatched junction nucleotides: 2. The CDR3 contains 14 residues. The CDR3 is CASSPGLAYNEQFF. CDR3 in DNA: TGTGCCAGCAGCCCCGGACTAGCCTACAATGAGCAGTTCTTC.